This section outlines one TCR beta chain sequence together with its context. Assay execution proceeded at the deep level. Libraries were prepared by immunoSEQ multiplex PCR; TCRdb keeps only in-frame clonotypes and omits some of them. The repertoire holds more than 1.2 million clones, 98% seen once, with about 0.34% in the top ten. This specimen belongs to a study of shared clonotypes between healthy human individuals. This TCR derives from a man aged 30 to 45 in good health. Input material: naive CD4+ T cells sorted from blood. The subset: CD45RA+ positively selected.

CDR3 in amino acids: CSVVMGETQYF. In DNA, the CDR3 is TGCAGCGTTGTAATGGGGGAGACCCAGTACTTC. The J gene is TRBJ2-5, the V gene TRBV29-1; D not certain. Germline CDR1 SQVTM, CDR2 ANQGSEA. This CDR3 contains 11 residues. V dropped 4 bases and J dropped 5 bases, with 8 bases sitting between them.